The 14 T cell receptor beta chains below were found in one sample sequenced in a study of regulatory T cells in long-lasting Graves disease. The time point denotes: persistent/refractory GD, antithyroid drugs over 5 years with positive TRAb. PBMCs provided the RNA from which the TCR library was made. Arm-PCR of CDR3 regions and iRepertoire HTBI primers were used to build TCR beta libraries. TCRdb reanalysed the multiplex PCR reads using MiXCR and keeps one entry per CDR3 protein. Seen here are a few hundred thousand distinct CDR3 sequences, 20% to 25% observed once, and the top ten hold just over 55%. The sequenced sample was peripheral blood mononuclear cells (PBMCs), obtained when the disease was refractory, from a patient treated with antithyroid drugs. The receptor set was obtained from a female donor with Graves disease.

This clonotype was recorded once. A read error may be the cause here, since a much bigger clone is one base away. The genes are TRBV11-2 and TRBJ1-1, with unresolved D. The CDR3 loop spans 15 amino acids. CDR1 is SGHAT, CDR2 FQNNGV, per germline. CDR3 nucleotide sequence: TGTGCCAGCAGCTTAGCCCATGAGAGATGGACTGGAGCTTTCTTT. Its translation: CASSLAHERWTGAFF.

This clonotype turned up a few times. CDR3 region: CASSSPRQGLGYGYTF. The CDR3, as DNA: TGTGCCAGCAGCTCCCCCAGACAGGGCCTCGGCTATGGCTACACCTTC. The chain carries TRBV6-1 and TRBJ1-2; 7 bases are shared with TRBD1. The CDR3 contains 16 residues. The V and J ends lost 6 bases and 4 bases, in that order; junction bases with no gene match: 14. Germline V CDR1 and CDR2: MNHNS, SASEGT.

This rearrangement joins TRBV3-1 to TRBJ2-1; weak D call: TRBD2 (6 bases). The CDR3 consists of 15 residues. CDR1 is LGHDT, CDR2 YNNKEL, per germline (reference sequence). With 6 bases removed from V and 2 bases from J, the gap between germline ends came to 14 bases. CDR3 sequence reads: CASRVGAGPYNEQFF. As DNA, the CDR3 is TGTGCCAGCAGAGTTGGAGCGGGCCCCTACAATGAGCAGTTCTTC.

The table lists this clonotype with a count of one. The rearrangement links TRBV5-5 to TRBJ2-7; tentatively, D is TRBD2 (6 bases). Looked up from germline, CDR1 is SGHKS and CDR2 is YYEKEE (reference sequence). This CDR3 has 14 residues. Trimming took off 1 base at V and 4 bases at J, with 12 bases between the two ends. As DNA, the CDR3 is TGTGCCAGCAGCTTGTTTGCGGGAATATACGAGCAGTACTTC. It yields the protein CASSLFAGIYEQYF. The variable domain in full, with the rest retrieved from reference TRBV5-5 and TRBJ2-7, is DAGVTQSPTHLIKTRGQQVTLRCSPISGHKSVSWYQQVLGQGPQFIFQYYEKEERGRGNFPDRFSARQFPNYSSELNVNALLLGDSALYLCASSLFAGIYEQYFGPGTRLTVT.

This clonotype was found a few times. This sequence joins TRBV28 and TRBJ1-1; D is uncertain. V was cut by 7 bases and J by 3 bases, with 15 bases left in between. Germline CDR1 and CDR2: MDHEN and SYDVKM. CDR3 length: 14 residues. CDR3 residues: CASKVPPGDTEAFF. The CDR3 region has the DNA TGTGCCAGCAAGGTCCCCCCCGGCGACACTGAAGCTTTCTTT.

This clonotype appeared a few times. V and J are TRBV6-1 and TRBJ2-2; D is uncertain. V was trimmed by 8 bases and J by 2 bases, leaving 15 bases between them. Germline V gives CDR1 MNHNS, CDR2 SASEGT. This CDR3 has 15 residues. CDR3 sequence: CASVLAAVNTGELFF. The CDR3 DNA follows: TGTGCCAGCGTTTTGGCGGCGGTTAACACCGGGGAGCTGTTTTTT.

This clonotype was recorded many times. The chain joins TRBV12-3 or TRBV12-4 to TRBJ2-5; D not resolved. V lost 7 bases and J 3 bases, leaving 12 bases between the germline ends. The CDR3 is made up of 13 amino acids. The CDR3 DNA is TGTGCCAGCAATGAGGCACCAGAAGAGACCCAGTACTTC. It is translated as CASNEAPEETQYF.

This clonotype has at least ten counts. The CDR3 nucleotides read TGTGCCAGCGTAAGGGGGGACACTGAAGCTTTCTTT. Translation gives CASVRGDTEAFF. The genes are TRBV28 and TRBJ1-1; maybe TRBD1 (6 bases). The CDR3 has 12 amino acids. Trimming removed 8 bases from V and 3 bases from J, with 10 bases in between. The germline V gene encodes CDR1 MDHEN and CDR2 SYDVKM.

This clonotype was observed a single time. J is TRBJ1-1 and V is TRBV10-3; D not resolved. Germline lookup yields CDR1 ENHRY and CDR2 SYGVKD. The CDR3 loop spans 14 amino acids. V was clipped by 4 bases and J by 4 bases, with 13 bases between them. CDR3: CAISGIGVATEAFF. Written as DNA, the CDR3 is TGTGCCATCAGTGGTATCGGAGTGGCCACTGAAGCTTTCTTT.

The V and J genes are TRBV24-1 and TRBJ2-2; 8 bases agree with TRBD1. The CDR3 covers 16 residues. Unmatched junction bases numbered 9, after V lost 4 bases and J lost 6 bases. Per germline, CDR1 KGHDR and CDR2 SFDVKD. The CDR3 region is CATSETRQGLPGELFF. CDR3 nucleotides: TGTGCCACCAGTGAAACCAGACAGGGGTTGCCCGGGGAGCTGTTTTTT.

V is TRBV9 and J is TRBJ1-6; D gene uncertain. Deletions cut 4 bases from V and 10 bases from J, with 12 bases between. Germline V gene lookup returns CDR1 SGDLS and CDR2 YYNGEE. The CDR3 runs to 13 residues. Here the CDR3 reads CASSPGARSPLHF. The CDR3 DNA reads as TGTGCCAGCAGCCCAGGAGCGAGGTCACCCCTCCACTTT.

The rearrangement links TRBV11-3 to TRBJ2-2; D unclear. Per germline, CDR1 SGHNT and CDR2 YENEEA. V shed 1 base and J shed 6 bases, with 6 bases lying between them. The CDR3 is 13 residues long. CDR3 residues: CASSLGGSGELFF. The CDR3 nucleotides are TGTGCCAGCAGCTTAGGAGGATCCGGGGAGCTGTTTTTT.

This clonotype was picked up many times. V usage is TRBV28 and J usage is TRBJ1-5; D not certain. The V gene's germline CDR1 is MDHEN and CDR2 SYDVKM. The V gene lost 2 bases and the J gene lost 7 bases, with 18 bases spanning the gap. CDR3 size: 16 residues. The CDR3 DNA sequence: TGTGCCAGCAGTTTAGTGTTTGGCCTTTCCGAACAGCCCCAGCATTTT. As protein: CASSLVFGLSEQPQHF.

As regards this clonotype: Since a far larger clone is one base different, this is likely a read error. This chain joins TRBV6-2 or TRBV6-3 and TRBJ1-6; D might be TRBD1 (5 bases). The V end lost 6 bases, the J end lost 8 bases, and 14 bases lay between the germline ends. There are 14 residues in the CDR3. Germline CDR1 is MNHEY and CDR2 is SVGEGT. CDR3 region: CASSAQGGDSPLHF. For the CDR3, the DNA is TGTGCCAGCAGCGCGCAGGGTGGAGATTCACCCCTCCACTTT.